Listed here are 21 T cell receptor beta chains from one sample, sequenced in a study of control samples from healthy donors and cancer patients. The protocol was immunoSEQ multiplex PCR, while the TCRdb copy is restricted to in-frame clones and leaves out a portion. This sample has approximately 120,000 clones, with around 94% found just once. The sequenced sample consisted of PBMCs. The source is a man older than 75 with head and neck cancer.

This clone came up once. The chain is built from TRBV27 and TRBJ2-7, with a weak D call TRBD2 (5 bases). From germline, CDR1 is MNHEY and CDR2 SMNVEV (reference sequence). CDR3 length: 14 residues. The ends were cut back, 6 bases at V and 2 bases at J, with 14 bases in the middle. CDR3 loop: CASRITADAYEQYF. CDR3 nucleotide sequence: TGTGCCAGCAGGATAACAGCGGACGCCTACGAGCAGTACTTC.

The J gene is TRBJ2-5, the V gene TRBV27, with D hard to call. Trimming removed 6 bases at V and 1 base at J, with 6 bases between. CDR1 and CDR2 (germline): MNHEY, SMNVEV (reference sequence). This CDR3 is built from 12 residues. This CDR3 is CASRGIQETQYF. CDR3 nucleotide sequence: TGTGCCAGCAGGGGCATCCAAGAGACCCAGTACTTC.

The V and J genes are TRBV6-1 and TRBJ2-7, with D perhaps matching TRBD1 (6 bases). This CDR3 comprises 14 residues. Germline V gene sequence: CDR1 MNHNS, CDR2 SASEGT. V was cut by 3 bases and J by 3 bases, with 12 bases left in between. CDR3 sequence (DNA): TGTGCCAGCAGTGAGGCCCCAGGGGTCTACGAGCAGTACTTC. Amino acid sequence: CASSEAPGVYEQYF.

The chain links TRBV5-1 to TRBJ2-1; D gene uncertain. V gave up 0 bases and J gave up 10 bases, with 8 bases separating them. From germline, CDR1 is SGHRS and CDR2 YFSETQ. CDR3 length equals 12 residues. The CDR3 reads CASSLVGVEQFF. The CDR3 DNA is TGCGCCAGCAGCTTGGTTGGGGTAGAGCAGTTCTTC.

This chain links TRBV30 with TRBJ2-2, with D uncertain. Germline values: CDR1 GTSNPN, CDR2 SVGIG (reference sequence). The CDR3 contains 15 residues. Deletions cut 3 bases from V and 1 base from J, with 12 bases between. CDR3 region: CAWSRRARNTGELFF. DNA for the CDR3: TGTGCCTGGAGCCGTCGAGCCCGGAACACCGGGGAGCTGTTTTTT.

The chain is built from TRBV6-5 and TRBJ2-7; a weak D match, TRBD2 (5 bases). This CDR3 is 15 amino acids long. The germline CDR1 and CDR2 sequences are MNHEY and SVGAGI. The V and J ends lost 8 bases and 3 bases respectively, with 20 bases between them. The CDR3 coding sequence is TGTGCCAGCGGCCTCGGTCGAGGACTCGGCTACGAGCAGTACTTC. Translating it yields CASGLGRGLGYEQYF.

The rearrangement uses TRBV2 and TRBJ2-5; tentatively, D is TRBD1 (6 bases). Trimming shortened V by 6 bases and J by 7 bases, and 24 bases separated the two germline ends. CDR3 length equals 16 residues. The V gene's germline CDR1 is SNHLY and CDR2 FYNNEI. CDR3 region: CASSGLRLQGKGTQYF. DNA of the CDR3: TGTGCCAGCAGCGGTCTACGGCTACAGGGAAAGGGGACCCAGTACTTC. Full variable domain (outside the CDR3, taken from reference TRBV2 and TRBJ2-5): EPEVTQTPSHQVTQMGQEVILRCVPISNHLYFYWYRQILGQKVEFLVSFYNNEISEKSEIFDDQFSVERPDGSNFTLKIRSTKLEDSAMYFCASSGLRLQGKGTQYFGPGTRLLVL.

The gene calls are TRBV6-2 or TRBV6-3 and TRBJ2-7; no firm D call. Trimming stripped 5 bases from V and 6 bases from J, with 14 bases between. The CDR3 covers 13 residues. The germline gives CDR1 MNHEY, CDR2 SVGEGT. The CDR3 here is CASSPIAPGEQYF. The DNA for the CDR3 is TGTGCCAGCAGTCCGATAGCTCCAGGCGAGCAGTACTTC.

CDR3 in amino acids: CASSRSTWDGTIYF. The CDR3 nucleotides read TGTGCCAGCAGCAGATCAACATGGGATGGCACCATATATTTT. The chain uses TRBV3-1 (or the pseudogene TRBV3-2) and TRBJ1-3, with D unclear. V was clipped by 5 bases and J by 9 bases, with 17 bases between them. This CDR3 has 14 amino acids. Germline V gives CDR1 LGHDT, CDR2 YNNKEL (reference sequence).

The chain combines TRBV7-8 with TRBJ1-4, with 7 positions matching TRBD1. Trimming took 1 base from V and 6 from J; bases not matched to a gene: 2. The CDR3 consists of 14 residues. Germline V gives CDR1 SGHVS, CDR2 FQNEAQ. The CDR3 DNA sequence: TGTGCCAGCAGCTTAGACAGGGGATATGAAAAACTGTTTTTT. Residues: CASSLDRGYEKLFF.

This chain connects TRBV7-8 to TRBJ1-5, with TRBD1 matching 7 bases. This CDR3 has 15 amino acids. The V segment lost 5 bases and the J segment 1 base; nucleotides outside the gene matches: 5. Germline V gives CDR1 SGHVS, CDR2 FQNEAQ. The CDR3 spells CASSVDRASNQPQHF. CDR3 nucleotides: TGTGCCAGCAGCGTCGACAGGGCGAGCAATCAGCCCCAGCATTTT.

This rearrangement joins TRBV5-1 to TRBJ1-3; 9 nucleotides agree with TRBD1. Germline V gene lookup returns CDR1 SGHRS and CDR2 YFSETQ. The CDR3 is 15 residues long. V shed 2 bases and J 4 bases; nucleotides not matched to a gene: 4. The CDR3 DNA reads TGCGCCAGCAGCTTCACAGGGGGCCTAGGAAACACCATATATTTT. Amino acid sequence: CASSFTGGLGNTIYF.

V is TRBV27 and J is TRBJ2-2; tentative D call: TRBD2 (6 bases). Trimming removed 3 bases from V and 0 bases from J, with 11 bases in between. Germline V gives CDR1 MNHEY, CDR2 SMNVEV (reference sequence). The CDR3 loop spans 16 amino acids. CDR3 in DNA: TGTGCCAGCAGTTTTCCAGCGGGTGCGAACACCGGGGAGCTGTTTTTT. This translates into CASSFPAGANTGELFF.

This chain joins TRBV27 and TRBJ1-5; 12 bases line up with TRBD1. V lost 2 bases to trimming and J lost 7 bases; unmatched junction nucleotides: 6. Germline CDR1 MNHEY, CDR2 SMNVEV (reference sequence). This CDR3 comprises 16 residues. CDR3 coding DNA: TGTGCCAGCAGTTTAGGGACAGGGGGCGCGGGGCAGCCCCAGCATTTT. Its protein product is CASSLGTGGAGQPQHF.

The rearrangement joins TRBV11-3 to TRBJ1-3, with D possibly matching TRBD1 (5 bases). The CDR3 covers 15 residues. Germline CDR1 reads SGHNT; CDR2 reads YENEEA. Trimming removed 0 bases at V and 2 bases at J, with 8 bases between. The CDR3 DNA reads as TGTGCCAGCAGCTTAGATCCGGGACCTGGAAACACCATATATTTT. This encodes CASSLDPGPGNTIYF. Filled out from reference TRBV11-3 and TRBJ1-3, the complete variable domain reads EAGVVQSPRYKIIEKKQPVAFWCNPISGHNTLYWYLQNLGQGPELLIRYENEEAVDDSQLPKDRFSAERLKGVDSTLKIQPAELGDSAVYLCASSLDPGPGNTIYFGEGSWLTVV.

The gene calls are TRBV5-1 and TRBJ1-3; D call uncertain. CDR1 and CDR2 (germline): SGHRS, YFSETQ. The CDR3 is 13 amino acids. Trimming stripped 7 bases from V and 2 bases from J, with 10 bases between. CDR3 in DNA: TGCGCCAGCGCCGAATCCCCTGGAAACACCATATATTTT. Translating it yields CASAESPGNTIYF.

CDR3 nucleotides: TGCAGCGTTGAAGGACAGCCTCTCGAGACCCAGTACTTC. The encoded protein is CSVEGQPLETQYF. The chain has TRBV29-1 and TRBJ2-5; D may be TRBD1 (5 bases). The germline gives CDR1 SQVTM, CDR2 ANQGSEA. The germline V and J ends were trimmed by 1 base and 5 bases, with 11 bases remaining between them. The CDR3 extends over 13 amino acids.

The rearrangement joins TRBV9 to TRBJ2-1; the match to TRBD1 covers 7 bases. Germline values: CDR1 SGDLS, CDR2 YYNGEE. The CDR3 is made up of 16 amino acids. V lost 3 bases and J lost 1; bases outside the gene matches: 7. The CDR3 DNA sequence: TGTGCCAGCAGCGCCTCAGGGACAGCTTCCTACAATGAGCAGTTCTTC. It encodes CASSASGTASYNEQFF.

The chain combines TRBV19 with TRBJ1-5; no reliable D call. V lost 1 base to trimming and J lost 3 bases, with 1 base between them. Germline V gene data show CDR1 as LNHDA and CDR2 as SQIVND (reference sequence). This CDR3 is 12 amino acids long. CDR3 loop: CASSIANQPQHF. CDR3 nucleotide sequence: TGTGCCAGTAGTATAGCCAATCAGCCCCAGCATTTT.

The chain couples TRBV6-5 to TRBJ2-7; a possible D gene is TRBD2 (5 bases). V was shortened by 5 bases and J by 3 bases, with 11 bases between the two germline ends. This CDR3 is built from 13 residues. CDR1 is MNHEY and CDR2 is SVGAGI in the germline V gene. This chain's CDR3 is CASSPRGNYEQYF. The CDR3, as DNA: TGTGCCAGCAGTCCCCGAGGGAACTACGAGCAGTACTTC.

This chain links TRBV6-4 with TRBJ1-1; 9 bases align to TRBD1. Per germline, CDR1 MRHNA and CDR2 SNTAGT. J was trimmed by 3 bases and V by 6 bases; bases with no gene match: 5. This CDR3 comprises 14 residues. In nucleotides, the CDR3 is TGTGCCAGCAGGGGACAGGGTTGGGACACTGAAGCTTTCTTT. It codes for CASRGQGWDTEAFF.